This T cell receptor beta chain was profiled in a study of blood T cell repertoires in COVID-19. Libraries were prepared by immunoSEQ multiplex PCR; TCRdb keeps only in-frame clonotypes and omits some of them. The sample records around 150,000 clones, around 92% being singletons. Germline V lookup: CDR1 MGHDK, CDR2 SYGVNS. CDR3 length: 14 amino acids. Trimming shortened V by 3 bases and J by 0 bases, and 6 bases separated the two germline ends. This TCR was recovered from a man aged 60 to 69 with acute or convalescent COVID-19. What was sequenced was peripheral blood. The chain employs TRBV25-1 and TRBJ2-1, with unresolved D. CDR3 nucleotides: TGTGCCAGCAGTGAGCTGAGCTCCTACAATGAGCAGTTCTTC. Translating it yields CASSELSSYNEQFF.